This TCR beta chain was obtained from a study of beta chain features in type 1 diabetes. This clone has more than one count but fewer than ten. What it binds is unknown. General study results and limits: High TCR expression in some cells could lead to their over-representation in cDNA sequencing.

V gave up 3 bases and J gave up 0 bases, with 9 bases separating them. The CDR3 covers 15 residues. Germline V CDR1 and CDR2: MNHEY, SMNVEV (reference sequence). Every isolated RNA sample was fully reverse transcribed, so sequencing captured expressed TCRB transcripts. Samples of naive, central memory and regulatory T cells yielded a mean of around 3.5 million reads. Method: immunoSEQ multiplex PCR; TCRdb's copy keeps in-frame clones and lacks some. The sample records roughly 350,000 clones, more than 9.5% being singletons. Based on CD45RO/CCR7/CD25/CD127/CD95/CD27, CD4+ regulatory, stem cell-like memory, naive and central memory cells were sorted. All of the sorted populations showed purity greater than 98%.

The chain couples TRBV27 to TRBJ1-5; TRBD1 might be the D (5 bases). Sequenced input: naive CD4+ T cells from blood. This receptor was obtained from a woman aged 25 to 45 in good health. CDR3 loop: CASSLGHLSNQPQHF. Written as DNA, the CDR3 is TGTGCCAGCAGTTTGGGGCACCTTAGCAATCAGCCCCAGCATTTT.